This passage covers 14 T cell receptor beta chains from one sample sequenced in a study of blood T cell repertoires in COVID-19. TCRdb keeps only in-frame clones here, not all; method: immunoSEQ multiplex PCR. The table shows 200,000 to 250,000 clones, with less than 85% occurring only once. The specimen sequenced was peripheral blood. These receptor sequences come from a woman of 80 years or more with acute or convalescent COVID-19.

The chain uses TRBV5-1 and TRBJ1-3; D uncertain. The germline CDR1 and CDR2 sequences are SGHRS and YFSETQ. The CDR3 has 15 amino acids. V was cut by 0 bases and J by 7 bases, with 14 bases left in between. This CDR3 reads CASSLAGADGNTIYF. The CDR3 nucleotides are TGCGCCAGCAGCTTGGCCGGAGCAGACGGCAACACCATATATTTT.

This clone has only one observation. The rearrangement links TRBV5-6 to TRBJ1-4; D gene unclear. This CDR3 is built from 12 residues. Germline V lookup: CDR1 SGHDT, CDR2 YYEEEE. Trimming cost V 2 bases and J 8 bases, with 7 bases left between them. CDR3 sequence: CASSFGVEKLFF. The CDR3 DNA reads as TGTGCCAGCAGCTTTGGAGTCGAAAAACTGTTTTTT. Based on the CDR3 plus reference TRBV5-6 and TRBJ1-4, the full variable domain is DAGVTQSPTHLIKTRGQQVTLRCSPKSGHDTVSWYQQALGQGPQFIFQYYEEEERQRGNFPDRFSGHQFPNYSSELNVNALLLGDSALYLCASSFGVEKLFFGSGTQLSVL.

This sequence joins TRBV5-1 and TRBJ2-3; TRBD2 is a possible D gene (5 bases). V was clipped by 4 bases and J by 3 bases, with 6 bases between them. CDR1 is SGHRS and CDR2 is YFSETQ in the germline V gene. The CDR3 runs to 12 residues. The chain's CDR3 is CASSRETDTQYF. Here the CDR3 DNA reads TGCGCCAGCAGCCGGGAAACAGATACGCAGTATTTT.

J is TRBJ1-1 and V is TRBV29-1, with D unresolved. Germline-derived CDR1 and CDR2 are SQVTM and ANQGSEA. V dropped 2 bases and J dropped 0 bases, with 13 bases sitting between them. This CDR3 region has 15 residues. This CDR3 reads CSVEIMAGLNTEAFF. DNA for the CDR3: TGCAGCGTTGAAATTATGGCAGGTCTGAACACTGAAGCTTTCTTT.

This clone has just one count. Additional DNA sequences in this sample encode the identical CDR3. The CDR3 loop reads CASSLRGLSSGNTIYF. CDR3 in DNA: TGTGCCAGCAGCTTAAGAGGGTTAAGCTCTGGAAACACCATATATTTT. The chain links TRBV5-6 to TRBJ1-3; D is undetermined. Between the trimmed V and J ends, which lost 2 bases and 0 bases, there was a span of 12 bases. The CDR3 runs to 16 residues. Germline CDR1 reads SGHDT; CDR2 reads YYEEEE.

The V gene is TRBV25-1, the J gene TRBJ1-1, with TRBD1 identical over 8 bases. J gave up 6 bases and V 6 bases, and 6 bases lay outside the gene matches. Germline values: CDR1 MGHDK, CDR2 SYGVNS. The CDR3 length is 13 residues. The CDR3 is CASRGLTGAEAFF. DNA for the CDR3: TGTGCCAGCAGGGGACTGACAGGGGCTGAAGCTTTCTTT.

This clone was recorded a few times. The chain employs TRBV24-1 and TRBJ1-1, with 10 bases fitting TRBD1. V dropped 5 bases and J dropped 0; count of bases not matched to a gene: 5. This CDR3 has 16 residues. Germline V gives CDR1 KGHDR, CDR2 SFDVKD. The CDR3 DNA reads as TGTGCCACCAGTGGCGGGACAGGGGAATTGAACACTGAAGCTTTCTTT. It codes for CATSGGTGELNTEAFF.

The chain couples TRBV25-1 to TRBJ2-7; 8 positions match TRBD2. The CDR3 has 16 amino acids. Per the germline V gene, CDR1 is MGHDK and CDR2 is SYGVNS. V was clipped by 0 bases and J by 6 bases; unmatched bases: 10. CDR3 nucleotides: TGTGCCAGCAGTGAATACGGTGGTAGCGGGGTAGGCGAGCAGTACTTC. It encodes CASSEYGGSGVGEQYF.

This clone was detected only a few times. V usage is TRBV12-1 and J usage is TRBJ1-1; the table names TRBD1, a call not compared with the DNA. TRBV12-1 is annotated as a pseudogene. This CDR3 is built from 13 residues. In DNA, the CDR3 is TGTGCCAGCAGCCTTGACAAAGACACTGAAGCTTTCTTT. It translates to CASSLDKDTEAFF.

In this sample, this clone turned up once. This chain uses TRBV27 with TRBJ1-2; 7 positions match TRBD1. The V segment lost 6 bases and the J segment 6 bases; nucleotides outside the gene matches: 7. Germline V gene lookup returns CDR1 MNHEY and CDR2 SMNVEV (reference sequence). The CDR3 length is 13 residues. The CDR3 region has the DNA TGTGCCAGCAGAAACACTCAGGGGGATGGCTACACCTTC. It translates to CASRNTQGDGYTF.

V usage is TRBV5-1 and J usage is TRBJ1-5; 8 nucleotides align to TRBD1. CDR1 is SGHRS and CDR2 is YFSETQ in the germline V gene. This CDR3 region has 16 residues. V trimming: 0 bases; J trimming: 2 bases; junction bases outside the gene matches: 4. The CDR3: CASSLGPQGGNQPQHF. The CDR3 DNA is TGCGCCAGCAGCTTGGGTCCACAGGGGGGCAATCAGCCCCAGCATTTT.

The chain links TRBV20-1 to TRBJ2-1; TRBD1 agrees at 12 bases. The CDR3 runs to 15 residues. J lost 7 bases, V lost 3 bases, and 7 bases had no gene match. In germline, CDR1 is DFQATT, CDR2 SNEGSKA (reference sequence). The CDR3 here is CSASKWDRGQNEQFF. The CDR3 region has the DNA TGCAGTGCTAGTAAATGGGACAGGGGGCAAAATGAGCAGTTCTTC.

This clone came up once. The rearrangement joins TRBV29-1 to TRBJ2-7, with a possible D match to TRBD1 (6 bases). The CDR3 spans 13 residues. Trimming stripped 4 bases from V and 3 bases from J, with 13 bases between. The V gene's germline CDR1 is SQVTM and CDR2 ANQGSEA. Written as DNA, the CDR3 is TGCAGCGTTGTGTTGGACAGTAGCTACGAGCAGTACTTC. It codes for CSVVLDSSYEQYF.

This clone was counted a single time. The J gene is TRBJ2-1, the V gene TRBV29-1, with D possibly matching TRBD2 (5 bases). With 7 bases removed from V and 0 bases from J, the gap between germline ends came to 10 bases. From germline, CDR1 is SQVTM and CDR2 ANQGSEA. The CDR3 extends over 13 amino acids. The CDR3 nucleotides are TGCAGCGCCGGGGTCGGCTCCTACAATGAGCAGTTCTTC. This sequence encodes CSAGVGSYNEQFF.